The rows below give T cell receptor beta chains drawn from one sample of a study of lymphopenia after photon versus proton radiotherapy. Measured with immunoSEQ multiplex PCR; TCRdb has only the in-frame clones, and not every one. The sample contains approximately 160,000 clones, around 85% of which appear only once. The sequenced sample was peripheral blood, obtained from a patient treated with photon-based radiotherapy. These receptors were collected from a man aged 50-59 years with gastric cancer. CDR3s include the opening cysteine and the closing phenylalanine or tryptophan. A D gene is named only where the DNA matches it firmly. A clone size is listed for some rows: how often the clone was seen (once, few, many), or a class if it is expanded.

CDR3nt: TGTGCCAGCAGCTCTCTGTGGGGGCGGTATTATGGCTACACCTTC; CDR3aa: CASSSLWGRYYGYTF; j_gene: TRBJ1-2; v_gene: TRBV28; abundance: NA; d_gene: NA
CDR3nt: TGTGCCAGCAGCCTGAACCTAGCGGGAGCCAATGAGCAGTTCTTC; CDR3aa: CASSLNLAGANEQFF; j_gene: TRBJ2-1; v_gene: TRBV7-8; abundance: few; d_gene: TRBD2
CDR3nt: TGTGCCAGCAGCTCAACGGACGGTCTTTATGGCTACACCTTC; CDR3aa: CASSSTDGLYGYTF; j_gene: TRBJ1-2; v_gene: TRBV28; abundance: NA; d_gene: NA
CDR3nt: TGTGCCAGCAGAACTAGCGGGAGGAAAGAGACCCAGTACTTC; CDR3aa: CASRTSGRKETQYF; j_gene: TRBJ2-5; v_gene: TRBV7-2; abundance: NA; d_gene: TRBD2
CDR3nt: TGTGCCAGCAGCTTGGGGACTAGCGCTCCCTACGAGCAGTACTTC; CDR3aa: CASSLGTSAPYEQYF; j_gene: TRBJ2-7; v_gene: TRBV5-6; abundance: NA; d_gene: TRBD2
CDR3nt: TGTGCCAGCAGTTCCCCAGGGGGGAACGTTCAGCCCCAGCATTTT; CDR3aa: CASSSPGGNVQPQHF; j_gene: TRBJ1-5; v_gene: TRBV28; abundance: NA; d_gene: TRBD1
CDR3nt: TGTGCCTGGACAAGTTGGGGTGAAGCTTTCTTT; CDR3aa: CAWTSWGEAFF; j_gene: TRBJ1-1; v_gene: TRBV30; abundance: NA; d_gene: NA
CDR3nt: TGTGCCAGCTCACCCGTACAGGGGCCCAACACTGAAGCTTTCTTT; CDR3aa: CASSPVQGPNTEAFF; j_gene: TRBJ1-1; v_gene: TRBV18; abundance: NA; d_gene: TRBD1
CDR3nt: TGCGCCAGCCGTTTCGGACTAGCGGGACCCTACGAGCAGTACTTC; CDR3aa: CASRFGLAGPYEQYF; j_gene: TRBJ2-7; v_gene: TRBV5-1; abundance: NA; d_gene: TRBD2
CDR3nt: TGCGCCAGCAGCTTCGGGGGTTCCTATGGCTACACCTTC; CDR3aa: CASSFGGSYGYTF; j_gene: TRBJ1-2; v_gene: TRBV5-1; abundance: NA; d_gene: NA
CDR3nt: TGTGCCAGCAGCCCGGACAGCCTTGACTACAATGAGCAGTTCTTC; CDR3aa: CASSPDSLDYNEQFF; j_gene: TRBJ2-1; v_gene: TRBV6-5; abundance: NA; d_gene: NA
CDR3nt: TGTGCCAGCAGCTTACAGGACAGGGGGCGTCAGACCTTC; CDR3aa: CASSLQDRGRQTF; j_gene: TRBJ1-2; v_gene: TRBV7-9; abundance: NA; d_gene: TRBD1
CDR3nt: TGCGCCAGCAGCCCTCTTCGGTTAAAGCACCAAGAGACCCAGTACTTC; CDR3aa: CASSPLRLKHQETQYF; j_gene: TRBJ2-5; v_gene: TRBV5-1; abundance: NA; d_gene: NA
CDR3nt: TGTGCCAGCAGATCTAGCGGGGGGTACAATGAGCAGTTCTTC; CDR3aa: CASRSSGGYNEQFF; j_gene: TRBJ2-1; v_gene: TRBV2; abundance: NA; d_gene: TRBD2
CDR3nt: TGCGCCAGCAGCGTGACAGGGTACTCTGGAAACACCATATATTTT; CDR3aa: CASSVTGYSGNTIYF; j_gene: TRBJ1-3; v_gene: TRBV5-1; abundance: NA; d_gene: TRBD1
CDR3nt: TGTGCCAGCAGCCAGGAGGGGGCGTCCACCGGGGAGCTGTTTTTT; CDR3aa: CASSQEGASTGELFF; j_gene: TRBJ2-2; v_gene: TRBV4-2; abundance: NA; d_gene: NA
CDR3nt: TGTGCCAGCAGCGAAGCGGGCACAGGAGACAATGAGCAGTTCTTC; CDR3aa: CASSEAGTGDNEQFF; j_gene: TRBJ2-1; v_gene: TRBV7-7; abundance: NA; d_gene: NA
CDR3nt: TGTGCCAGCAGCTTAGGGGACTCCAATGAGCAGTTCTTC; CDR3aa: CASSLGDSNEQFF; j_gene: TRBJ2-1; v_gene: TRBV13; abundance: NA; d_gene: NA
CDR3nt: TGTGCCAGCAGCTTAGGAGGGACCAACAGGGGCGAGCAGTACTTC; CDR3aa: CASSLGGTNRGEQYF; j_gene: TRBJ2-7; v_gene: TRBV11-1; abundance: NA; d_gene: TRBD1
CDR3nt: TGCGCCAGCAGCGACCCGGGGACGGCGAACACTGAAGCTTTCTTT; CDR3aa: CASSDPGTANTEAFF; j_gene: TRBJ1-1; v_gene: TRBV5-1; abundance: NA; d_gene: NA
CDR3nt: TGTGCCAGCAGCTTCGGGGCAGCCCAAGAGACCCAGTACTTC; CDR3aa: CASSFGAAQETQYF; j_gene: TRBJ2-5; v_gene: TRBV7-9; abundance: NA; d_gene: NA
CDR3nt: TGCGCCAGCAGCCAAGTCGTGGATTATGGCTACACCTTC; CDR3aa: CASSQVVDYGYTF; j_gene: TRBJ1-2; v_gene: TRBV4-3; abundance: NA; d_gene: NA
CDR3nt: TGTGCCAGCAGCTTAGGGGCTAGCGGGAGAAAACGAGATACGCAGTATTTT; CDR3aa: CASSLGASGRKRDTQYF; j_gene: TRBJ2-3; v_gene: TRBV7-9; abundance: NA; d_gene: TRBD2
CDR3nt: TGTGCCAGCAGCTTGGGTAGTCAGCCCGGAACCTACGAGCAGTACTTC; CDR3aa: CASSLGSQPGTYEQYF; j_gene: TRBJ2-7; v_gene: TRBV5-4; abundance: NA; d_gene: NA
CDR3nt: TGTGCCAGCAGCCGTCAGACCCCCGCGAGTAGTGGGTACGAGCAGTACTTC; CDR3aa: CASSRQTPASSGYEQYF; j_gene: TRBJ2-7; v_gene: TRBV7-2; abundance: NA; d_gene: NA
CDR3nt: TGTGCCAGCAGTTACCAGGGGTTTCTGGGTGAAAAACTGTTTTTT; CDR3aa: CASSYQGFLGEKLFF; j_gene: TRBJ1-4; v_gene: TRBV6-5; abundance: NA; d_gene: NA
CDR3nt: TGTGCCAGCAGTGCTGGGGAGAACACTGAAGCTTTCTTT; CDR3aa: CASSAGENTEAFF; j_gene: TRBJ1-1; v_gene: TRBV6-4; abundance: NA; d_gene: NA
CDR3nt: TGTGCCAGCAGCCCAGGGTGGAACACTGAAGCTTTCTTT; CDR3aa: CASSPGWNTEAFF; j_gene: TRBJ1-1; v_gene: TRBV6-5; abundance: NA; d_gene: NA
CDR3nt: TGTGCCAGCAGCTTAGGCCCCGCAGTCGTCGAGCAGTACTTC; CDR3aa: CASSLGPAVVEQYF; j_gene: TRBJ2-7; v_gene: TRBV7-2; abundance: NA; d_gene: NA
CDR3nt: TGTGCCAGTAGTACGTCCGCGGGACCCAGAAACACCATATATTTT; CDR3aa: CASSTSAGPRNTIYF; j_gene: TRBJ1-3; v_gene: TRBV19; abundance: NA; d_gene: NA
CDR3nt: TGTGCCAGCAGCCCGGACAGGTTCTACGAGCAGTACTTC; CDR3aa: CASSPDRFYEQYF; j_gene: TRBJ2-7; v_gene: TRBV11-2; abundance: NA; d_gene: TRBD1
CDR3nt: TGTGCCAGCAGTGAAAGTTTTGGAGGGGTCGGCTATGGCTACACCTTC; CDR3aa: CASSESFGGVGYGYTF; j_gene: TRBJ1-2; v_gene: TRBV25-1; abundance: NA; d_gene: NA
CDR3nt: TGTGCCAGCAGCTCGACAGTCAACTCTGGAAACACCATATATTTT; CDR3aa: CASSSTVNSGNTIYF; j_gene: TRBJ1-3; v_gene: TRBV2; abundance: once; d_gene: NA
CDR3nt: TGTGCCAGTAGTTCTCAGGGGGATCAGCCCCAGCATTTT; CDR3aa: CASSSQGDQPQHF; j_gene: TRBJ1-5; v_gene: TRBV19; abundance: NA; d_gene: TRBD1
CDR3nt: TGTGCCAGCAGTTTTTACCCAGGGGCTCTCGGGACCCAGTACTTC; CDR3aa: CASSFYPGALGTQYF; j_gene: TRBJ2-5; v_gene: TRBV27; abundance: NA; d_gene: NA
CDR3nt: TGTGCCAGCAGCAAAGCGCACGGGACGCTCAGACGGGTGGTAACCGGGGAGCTGTTTTTT; CDR3aa: CASSKAHGTLRRVVTGELFF; j_gene: TRBJ2-2; v_gene: TRBV21-1; abundance: NA; d_gene: NA
CDR3nt: TGTGCCAGCAGTGAATGGGGGGCGTCAGGTGGCTACACCTTC; CDR3aa: CASSEWGASGGYTF; j_gene: TRBJ1-2; v_gene: TRBV6-1; abundance: NA; d_gene: NA
CDR3nt: TGTGCCAGCAGTGAGTCCAGGGCGGACATTCAGTACTTC; CDR3aa: CASSESRADIQYF; j_gene: TRBJ2-4; v_gene: TRBV6-4; abundance: NA; d_gene: NA
CDR3nt: TGTGCCTGGACCCAACAACCGGGGTATGGCTACACCTTC; CDR3aa: CAWTQQPGYGYTF; j_gene: TRBJ1-2; v_gene: TRBV30; abundance: NA; d_gene: NA
CDR3nt: TGTGCCAGCAGTGTGGCTAGCGGCTCCTACGAGCAGTACTTC; CDR3aa: CASSVASGSYEQYF; j_gene: TRBJ2-7; v_gene: TRBV2; abundance: NA; d_gene: TRBD2
CDR3nt: TGTGCCTGGAGTAGACTAGCGGGAAGCACAGATACGCAGTATTTT; CDR3aa: CAWSRLAGSTDTQYF; j_gene: TRBJ2-3; v_gene: TRBV30; abundance: NA; d_gene: TRBD2